This paragraph reports one T cell receptor beta chain. The entry originates in a study of shared clonotypes between healthy human individuals. Here immunoSEQ multiplex PCR was the method, and the copy in TCRdb shows in-frame clones only, minus some. The sample has about a million clones, more than 60% seen once. V gave up 5 bases and J gave up 1 base, with 9 bases separating them. The CDR3 contains 13 residues. Germline V gene sequence: CDR1 SEHNR, CDR2 FQNEAQ (reference sequence). The source material was memory CD4+ T cells sorted from blood. The subset: CD45RA-negative fraction. The receptor's source is a young man in good health. The chain recombines TRBV7-9 with TRBJ2-7; tentatively, D is TRBD2 (5 bases). The chain's CDR3 is CASSARGSYEQYF. CDR3 nucleotide sequence: TGTGCCAGCAGCGCTCGGGGTTCCTACGAGCAGTACTTC.